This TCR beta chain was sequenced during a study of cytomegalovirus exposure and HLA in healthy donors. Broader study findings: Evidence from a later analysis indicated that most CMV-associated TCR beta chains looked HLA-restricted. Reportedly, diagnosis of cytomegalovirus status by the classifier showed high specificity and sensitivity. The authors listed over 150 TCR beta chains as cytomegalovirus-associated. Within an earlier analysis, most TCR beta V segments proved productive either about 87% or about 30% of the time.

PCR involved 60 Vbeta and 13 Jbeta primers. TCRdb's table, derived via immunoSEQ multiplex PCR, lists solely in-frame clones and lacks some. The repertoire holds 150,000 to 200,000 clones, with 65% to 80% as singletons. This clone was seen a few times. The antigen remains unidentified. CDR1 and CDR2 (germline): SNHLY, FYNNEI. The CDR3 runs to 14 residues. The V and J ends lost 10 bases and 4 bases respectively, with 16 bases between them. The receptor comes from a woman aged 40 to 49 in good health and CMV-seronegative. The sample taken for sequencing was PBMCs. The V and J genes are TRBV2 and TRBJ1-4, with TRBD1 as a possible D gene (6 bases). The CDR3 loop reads CANTSPRGNEKLFF. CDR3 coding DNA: TGTGCCAACACGTCTCCCAGGGGTAATGAAAAACTGTTTTTT.